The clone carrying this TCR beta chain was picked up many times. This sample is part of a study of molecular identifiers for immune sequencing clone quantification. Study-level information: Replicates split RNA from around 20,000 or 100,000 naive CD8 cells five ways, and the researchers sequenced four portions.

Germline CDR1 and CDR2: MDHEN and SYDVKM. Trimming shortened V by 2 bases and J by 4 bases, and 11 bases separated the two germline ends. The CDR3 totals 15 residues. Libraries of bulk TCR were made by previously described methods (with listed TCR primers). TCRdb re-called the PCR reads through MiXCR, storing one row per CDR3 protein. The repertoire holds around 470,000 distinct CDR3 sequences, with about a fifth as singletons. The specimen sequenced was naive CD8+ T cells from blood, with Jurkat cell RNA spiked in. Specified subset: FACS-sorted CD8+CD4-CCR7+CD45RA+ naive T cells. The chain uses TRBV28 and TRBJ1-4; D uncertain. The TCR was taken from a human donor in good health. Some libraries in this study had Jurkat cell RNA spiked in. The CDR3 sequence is CASSLRQDRNEKLFF. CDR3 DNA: TGTGCCAGCAGTTTAAGGCAGGACCGTAATGAAAAACTGTTTTTT.